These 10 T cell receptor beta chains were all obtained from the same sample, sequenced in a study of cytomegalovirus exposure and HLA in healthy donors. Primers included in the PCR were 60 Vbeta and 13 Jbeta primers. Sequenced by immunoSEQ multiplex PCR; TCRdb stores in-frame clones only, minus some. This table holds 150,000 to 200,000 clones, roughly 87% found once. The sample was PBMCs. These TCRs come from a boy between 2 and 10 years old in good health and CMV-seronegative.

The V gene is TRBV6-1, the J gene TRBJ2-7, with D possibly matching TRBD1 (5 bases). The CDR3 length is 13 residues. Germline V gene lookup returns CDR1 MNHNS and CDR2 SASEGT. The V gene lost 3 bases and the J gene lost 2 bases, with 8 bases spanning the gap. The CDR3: CASSETVTYEQYF. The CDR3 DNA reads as TGTGCCAGCAGTGAGACAGTAACCTACGAGCAGTACTTC.

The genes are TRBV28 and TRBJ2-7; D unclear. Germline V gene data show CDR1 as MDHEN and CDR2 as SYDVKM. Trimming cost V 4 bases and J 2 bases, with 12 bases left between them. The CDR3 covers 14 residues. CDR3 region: CASSSSPGAYEQYF. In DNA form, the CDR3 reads TGTGCCAGCAGTTCCTCCCCCGGAGCCTACGAGCAGTACTTC.

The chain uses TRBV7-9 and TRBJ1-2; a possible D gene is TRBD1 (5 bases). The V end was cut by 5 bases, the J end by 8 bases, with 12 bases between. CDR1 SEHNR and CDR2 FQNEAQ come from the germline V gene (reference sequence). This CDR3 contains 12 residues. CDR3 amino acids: CASSPQGSGYTF. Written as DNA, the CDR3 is TGTGCCAGCAGCCCCCAGGGCTCCGGCTACACCTTC.

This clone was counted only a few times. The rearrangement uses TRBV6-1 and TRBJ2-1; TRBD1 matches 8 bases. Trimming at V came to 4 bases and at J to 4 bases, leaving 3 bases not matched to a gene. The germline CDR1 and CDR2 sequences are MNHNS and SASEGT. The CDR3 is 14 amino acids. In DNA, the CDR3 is TGTGCCAGCAGTGTCTGGGACAGGTACAATGAGCAGTTCTTC. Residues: CASSVWDRYNEQFF.

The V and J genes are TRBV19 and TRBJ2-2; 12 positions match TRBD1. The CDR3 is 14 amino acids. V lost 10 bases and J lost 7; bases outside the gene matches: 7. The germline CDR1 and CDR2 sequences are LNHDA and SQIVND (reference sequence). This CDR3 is CATWGQGASGELFF. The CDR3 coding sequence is TGTGCCACCTGGGGACAGGGGGCGAGCGGGGAGCTGTTTTTT.

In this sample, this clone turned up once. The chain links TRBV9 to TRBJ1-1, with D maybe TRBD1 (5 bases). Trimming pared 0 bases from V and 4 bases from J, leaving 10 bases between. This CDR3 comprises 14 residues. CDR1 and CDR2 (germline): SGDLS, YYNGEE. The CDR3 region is CASSVDPRVTEAFF. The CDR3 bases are TGTGCCAGCAGCGTAGACCCCAGGGTCACTGAAGCTTTCTTT.

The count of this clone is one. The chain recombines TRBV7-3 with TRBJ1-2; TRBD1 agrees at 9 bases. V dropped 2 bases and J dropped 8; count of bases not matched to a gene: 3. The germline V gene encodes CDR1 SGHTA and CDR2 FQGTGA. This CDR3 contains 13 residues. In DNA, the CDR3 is TGTGCCAGCAGCTTATACAGGGGGCAAGGCTACACCTTC. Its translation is CASSLYRGQGYTF.

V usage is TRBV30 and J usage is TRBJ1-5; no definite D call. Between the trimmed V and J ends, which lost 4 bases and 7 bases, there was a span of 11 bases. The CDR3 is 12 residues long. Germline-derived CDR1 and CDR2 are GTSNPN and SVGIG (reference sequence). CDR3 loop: CAWTSAGQPQHF. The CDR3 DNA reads TGTGCCTGGACCAGCGCGGGGCAGCCCCAGCATTTT.

DNA for the CDR3: TGTGCCAGCAGTTTCACTAGTAGGTGGAATGAGCAGTTCTTC. It translates to CASSFTSRWNEQFF. The genes are TRBV28 and TRBJ2-1; D perhaps matches TRBD2 (5 bases). The germline gives CDR1 MDHEN, CDR2 SYDVKM. V was trimmed by 3 bases and J by 7 bases, leaving 13 bases between them. The CDR3 has 14 residues.

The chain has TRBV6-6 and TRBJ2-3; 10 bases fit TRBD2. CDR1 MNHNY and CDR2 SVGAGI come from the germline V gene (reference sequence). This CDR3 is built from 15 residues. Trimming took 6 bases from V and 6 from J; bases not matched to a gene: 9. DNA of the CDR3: TGTGCCAGCAGGACTACTAGCGGGACGTCGGATACGCAGTATTTT. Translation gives CASRTTSGTSDTQYF.